Each of the 25 T cell receptor beta chains below was sequenced from the same sample in a study of blood T cells in healthy people across ages. Combining a sample-barcoded 5' primer with a J-beta primer mix, a second PCR ran for 7 to 11 cycles. TCRdb fed the 5' RACE reads into MiXCR, producing one record per CDR3 protein. The sample holds around 800,000 distinct CDR3 sequences, around 62% seen once. Sequencing input: blood. These receptor sequences come from a man younger than 45 in good health.

V gene TRBV5-6 combines with J gene TRBJ1-2; maybe TRBD1 (5 bases). The CDR3 is 15 residues long. The V gene's germline CDR1 is SGHDT and CDR2 YYEEEE. V was clipped by 3 bases and J by 4 bases, with 16 bases between them. CDR3 nucleotides: TGTGCCAGCAGCTCGGATTCGGGGACCCGCTATGGCTACACCTTC. Its translation is CASSSDSGTRYGYTF.

This clonotype was detected once. The gene calls are TRBV15 and TRBJ1-6; D is unresolved. Trimming took off 0 bases at V and 6 bases at J, with 6 bases between the two ends. The CDR3 is 14 residues long. Germline V gives CDR1 LNHNV, CDR2 YYDKDF (reference sequence). For the CDR3, the DNA is TGTGCCACCAGCAGAGATTTCAGTAATTCACCCCTCCACTTT. Translated: CATSRDFSNSPLHF.

J is TRBJ1-2 and V is TRBV7-8; D is unclear. CDR3 length equals 13 residues. V was shortened by 5 bases and J by 8 bases, with 15 bases between the two germline ends. The germline CDR1 and CDR2 sequences are SGHVS and FQNEAQ. As DNA, the CDR3 is TGTGCCAGCAGCCCCCTCCGGCTCGGCGGCTACACCTTC. Amino acid sequence: CASSPLRLGGYTF.

The chain joins TRBV29-1 to TRBJ2-5, with D perhaps matching TRBD1 (5 bases). Looked up from germline, CDR1 is SQVTM and CDR2 is ANQGSEA. Trimming shortened V by 6 bases and J by 12 bases, and 29 bases separated the two germline ends. The length of the CDR3 is 15 residues. This CDR3 is CSVSQVFSGMAGKYF. Here the CDR3 DNA reads TGCAGCGTCTCACAGGTTTTTTCAGGAATGGCAGGCAAGTACTTC.

V usage is TRBV20-1 and J usage is TRBJ2-4, with 7 bases identical to TRBD2. This CDR3 contains 15 residues. Germline CDR1 DFQATT, CDR2 SNEGSKA (reference sequence). V lost 6 bases, J lost 0 bases, and 8 bases stayed unmatched. DNA for the CDR3: TGCAGTGCACCGCCCGCGGGGGTAGCCAAAAACATTCAGTACTTC. Translation gives CSAPPAGVAKNIQYF.

The count of this clonotype is one. The gene calls are TRBV10-3 and TRBJ2-1; TRBD1 agrees at 11 bases. This CDR3 comprises 16 residues. V lost 4 bases and J lost 4; bases outside the gene matches: 6. Germline V gives CDR1 ENHRY, CDR2 SYGVKD. CDR3 region: CAISASGTGGYNEQFF. CDR3 nucleotides: TGTGCCATCAGTGCCTCCGGGACAGGGGGATACAATGAGCAGTTCTTC.

This chain joins TRBV29-1 and TRBJ2-3, with a possible D match to TRBD2 (5 bases). V was pared by 0 bases and J by 5 bases, with 12 bases between. The CDR3 is made up of 14 amino acids. Germline V gives CDR1 SQVTM, CDR2 ANQGSEA. CDR3 DNA sequence: TGCAGCGTTGAAGAAGGACGGGGAAAAGATACGCAGTATTTT. As protein: CSVEEGRGKDTQYF.

This chain joins TRBV6-2 or TRBV6-3 and TRBJ2-3; 7 bases map to TRBD1. Germline lookup yields CDR1 MNHEY and CDR2 SVGEGT. This CDR3 region has 15 residues. With V trimmed by 10 bases and J by 1 base, 11 bases remained unmatched. This CDR3 is CATFRQGWGTDTQYF. CDR3 in DNA: TGTGCCACCTTCAGACAGGGTTGGGGCACAGATACGCAGTATTTT.

The chain employs TRBV4-2 and TRBJ2-7, with a possible D match to TRBD1 (5 bases). The CDR3 consists of 13 residues. CDR1 LGHNA and CDR2 YNFKEQ come from the germline V gene. Deletions cut 0 bases from V and 6 bases from J, with 9 bases between. This CDR3 reads CASSQERRAEQYF. CDR3 in DNA: TGTGCCAGCAGCCAAGAGCGCAGGGCCGAGCAGTACTTC.

This clonotype has only a few counts. The chain carries TRBV10-3 and TRBJ2-1, with TRBD2 matching 11 bases. This CDR3 contains 15 residues. Trimming at V came to 2 bases and at J to 10 bases, leaving 7 bases not matched to a gene. CDR1 ENHRY and CDR2 SYGVKD come from the germline V gene. The CDR3 reads CAISEKASGGFEQFF. CDR3 coding DNA: TGTGCCATCAGTGAGAAGGCTAGCGGGGGGTTCGAGCAGTTCTTC.

The rearrangement uses TRBV2 and TRBJ1-6, with 7 bases fitting TRBD1. With V trimmed by 7 bases and J by 6 bases, 3 bases remained unmatched. CDR1 and CDR2 from the germline V gene are SNHLY and FYNNEI. This CDR3 comprises 13 residues. The DNA for the CDR3 is TGTGCCAGCACGGGACAGAGTAATTCACCCCTCCACTTT. Amino acids: CASTGQSNSPLHF. Variable domain in full (rest from reference TRBV2 and TRBJ1-6): EPEVTQTPSHQVTQMGQEVILRCVPISNHLYFYWYRQILGQKVEFLVSFYNNEISEKSEIFDDQFSVERPDGSNFTLKIRSTKLEDSAMYFCASTGQSNSPLHFGNGTRLTVT.

The chain joins TRBV2 to TRBJ1-1; D unclear. The V end was cut by 6 bases, the J end by 0 bases, with 14 bases between. CDR3 size: 15 residues. Germline V gene lookup returns CDR1 SNHLY and CDR2 FYNNEI. The CDR3 here is CASRPVGSLNTEAFF. CDR3 in DNA: TGTGCCAGCAGGCCAGTAGGGTCCTTGAACACTGAAGCTTTCTTT.

This clonotype was seen more than once but under ten times. J is TRBJ2-3 and V is TRBV20-1; 10 bases agree with TRBD2. Germline loops: CDR1 DFQATT, CDR2 SNEGSKA (reference sequence). The V and J ends lost 1 base and 0 bases, in that order; junction bases with no gene match: 4. This CDR3 contains 16 residues. CDR3 residues: CSARGLAGASTDTQYF. CDR3 DNA sequence: TGCAGTGCTAGAGGTCTAGCGGGGGCGAGCACAGATACGCAGTATTTT.

This clonotype was counted a single time. Sequence at one end of the junction differs from germline and may be a read error. J is TRBJ2-3 and V is TRBV6-5; D gene uncertain. The CDR3 loop spans 13 amino acids. Germline V gives CDR1 MNHEY, CDR2 SVGAGI. The DNA for the CDR3 is TGTGCCGCTAGGGCACCTATCACAGATGCGCAGTATTTT. Its translation is CAARAPITDAQYF.

This clonotype was detected only a few times. The rearrangement joins TRBV9 to TRBJ2-5; D is unresolved. The CDR3 contains 15 residues. Germline lookup yields CDR1 SGDLS and CDR2 YYNGEE. V gave up 4 bases and J gave up 4 bases, with 17 bases separating them. In DNA, the CDR3 is TGTGCCAGCAGCTACTACCCCGAAGGTTTAGAGACCCAGTACTTC. Translating it yields CASSYYPEGLETQYF.

The chain is built from TRBV5-1 and TRBJ2-1; D gene unclear. Looked up from germline, CDR1 is SGHRS and CDR2 is YFSETQ. V lost 0 bases, J lost 3 bases, and 10 bases lay in between. This CDR3 is built from 15 residues. The CDR3 nucleotides read TGCGCCAGCAGCTTGGCCGGAGCCGACTACAATGAGCAGTTCTTC. This encodes CASSLAGADYNEQFF.

The CDR3 spells CSAHSGTVNTGELFF. The CDR3 DNA follows: TGCAGCGCCCACTCCGGGACAGTCAACACCGGGGAGCTGTTTTTT. The chain is built from TRBV29-1 and TRBJ2-2, with TRBD1 matching over 7 bases. J gave up 2 bases and V 7 bases, and 10 bases lay outside the gene matches. Per the germline V gene, CDR1 is SQVTM and CDR2 is ANQGSEA. The CDR3 covers 15 residues.

This clonotype was detected only a few times. The chain combines TRBV20-1 with TRBJ2-5; 9 bases agree with TRBD2. CDR1 is DFQATT and CDR2 is SNEGSKA in the germline V gene (reference sequence). The J segment lost 4 bases and the V segment lost 5 bases, leaving 14 bases of the junction unmatched. This CDR3 is built from 16 residues. The CDR3, as DNA: TGCAGTGCTTATAGCGGGGGCCAGACTGCGAGAGAGACCCAGTACTTC. This codes for CSAYSGGQTARETQYF.

This clonotype was recorded a few times. CDR3 residues: CSVPISGGETQYF. CDR3 DNA: TGCAGTGTTCCAATCTCGGGGGGAGAGACCCAGTACTTC. The rearrangement joins TRBV20-1 to TRBJ2-5, with 7 positions matching TRBD2. Germline CDR1 DFQATT, CDR2 SNEGSKA (reference sequence). This CDR3 spans 13 amino acids. The V gene end was trimmed by 7 bases and the J gene end by 4 bases; junction bases not matched to a gene: 9.

This sequence joins TRBV13 and TRBJ2-1, with D perhaps TRBD1 (5 bases). Germline CDR1 reads PRHDT; CDR2 reads FYEKMQ (reference sequence). With 5 bases removed from V and 10 bases from J, the gap between germline ends came to 21 bases. The CDR3 contains 15 residues. CDR3 region: CASSPGRSQGREQFF. The CDR3 nucleotides read TGTGCCAGCAGCCCCGGCCGGTCCCAGGGTAGGGAGCAGTTCTTC.

This clonotype appeared a few times. The chain uses TRBV7-3 and TRBJ2-3, with D unclear. The CDR3 runs to 14 residues. Trimming left V 6 bases short and J 0 bases short, with 10 bases between. Germline loops: CDR1 SGHTA, CDR2 FQGTGA. In nucleotides, the CDR3 is TGTGCCAGCAGGGCTGGTGCTAGCACAGATACGCAGTATTTT. Protein product: CASRAGASTDTQYF.

This clonotype was observed many times. The V and J genes are TRBV3-1 and TRBJ2-1; 7 bases match TRBD2. Germline assignment: CDR1 LGHDT and CDR2 YNNKEL (reference sequence). The CDR3 covers 16 residues. V lost 0 bases, J lost 6 bases, and 8 bases stayed unmatched. This CDR3 reads CASSQETSTPPNEQFF. The CDR3 coding sequence is TGTGCCAGCAGCCAAGAGACTAGCACTCCCCCCAATGAGCAGTTCTTC.

The V and J genes are TRBV7-2 and TRBJ2-7; 7 bases are a match to TRBD1. The CDR3 sequence is 17 residues long. Per the germline V gene, CDR1 is SGHTA and CDR2 is FQGNSA. V was clipped by 4 bases and J by 3 bases; unmatched bases: 15. The CDR3: CASSSPRGTDSLYEQYF. The CDR3 DNA is TGTGCCAGCAGCTCCCCTAGGGGGACAGACTCTCTCTACGAGCAGTACTTC.

The gene calls are TRBV4-2 and TRBJ1-5; D perhaps matches TRBD1 (6 bases). The V end lost 0 bases, the J end lost 4 bases, and 13 bases lay between the germline ends. The CDR3 totals 16 residues. Germline V gene sequence: CDR1 LGHNA, CDR2 YNFKEQ. CDR3 amino acids: CASSQESGAVNQPQHF. The CDR3 coding sequence is TGTGCCAGCAGCCAAGAATCAGGGGCAGTGAATCAGCCCCAGCATTTT.

This clonotype has a single count. This chain connects TRBV7-9 to TRBJ1-1, with 7 bases lining up with TRBD1. The V gene end was trimmed by 3 bases and the J gene end by 3 bases; junction bases not matched to a gene: 4. The CDR3 runs 14 residues. The germline V gene encodes CDR1 SEHNR and CDR2 FQNEAQ (reference sequence). CDR3 nucleotide sequence: TGTGCCAGCAGCTTTCCTACAGGGGACACTGAAGCTTTCTTT. Protein product: CASSFPTGDTEAFF.